What follows describes a single T cell receptor (beta chain). One entry per CDR3 protein, called by TCRdb with MiXCR from the 5' RACE reads. This repertoire shows 340,000 or so distinct CDR3 sequences, about an eighth found once; its top ten account for 3.2%. CDR1 and CDR2 (germline): KGHSH, LQKENI. Trimming removed 4 bases at V and 1 base at J, with 10 bases between. The CDR3 runs to 14 residues. The record originates from a study of T cells after yellow fever vaccination. The sequencing used CD4+ T cells sorted from PBMCs, collected 15 days after the yellow fever booster vaccination. V is TRBV18 and J is TRBJ2-5; D gene uncertain. The sequence was collected from a man aged 18 to 29 who received the YFV17D yellow fever vaccine. The CDR3 DNA reads TGTGCCAGCTCACGAGATAACGGCCAAGAGACCCAGTACTTC. It is translated as CASSRDNGQETQYF.